This is a list of T cell receptor beta chains from one sample in a study of shared clonotypes between healthy human individuals. Profiled with immunoSEQ multiplex PCR; TCRdb holds only in-frame clones, not every one. The sample carries roughly 700,000 clones, 80% to 95% recorded once. Material: memory CD8+ T cells from PBMCs. Receptors were obtained from a man younger than 35 in good health. Some clones in this sample may be carry-over from other donors' samples. Each CDR3 is given with its conserved first and last residue. A D gene is named only where the DNA matches it firmly. The size entry is marked missing in some rows and otherwise reads once, few, many or a size class.

clone_size | d_call | j_call | v_call | cdr3_aa | cdr3_nt
NA | TRBD2 | TRBJ2-5 | TRBV6-1 | CASSTSGSWETQYF | TGTGCCAGCAGTACTAGCGGGTCGTGGGAGACCCAGTACTTC
NA | TRBD2 | TRBJ2-1 | TRBV9 | CASSQAGDSYNEQFF | TGTGCCAGCAGCCAGGCGGGGGACTCCTACAATGAGCAGTTCTTC
once | NA | TRBJ2-7 | TRBV27 | CASSLTILSYEQYF | TGTGCCAGCAGCTTGACAATTCTATCCTACGAGCAGTACTTC
NA | NA | TRBJ2-7 | TRBV5-1 | CASSFGGSYEQYF | TGCGCCAGCAGCTTCGGCGGATCCTACGAGCAGTACTTC
NA | NA | TRBJ2-4 | TRBV6-5 | CASSSGTPGDIQYF | TGTGCCAGCAGTTCCGGGACACCCGGGGACATTCAGTACTTC
NA | TRBD1 | TRBJ1-4 | TRBV28 | CASSPLRGRWDEKLFF | TGTGCCAGCAGTCCACTTAGGGGGCGGTGGGATGAAAAACTGTTTTTT
NA | NA | TRBJ2-7 | TRBV27 | CASSPGKGGYEQYF | TGTGCCAGCAGTCCGGGGAAGGGGGGCTACGAGCAGTACTTC
NA | NA | TRBJ1-1 | TRBV12-2 | CASRSPRRDRGHGNTEAFF | TGTGCAAGTCGCAGCCCCCGGCGGGACAGGGGGCATGGGAACACTGAAGCTTTCTTT
NA | TRBD1 | TRBJ2-3 | TRBV27 | CASSFSVTGAYTDTQYF | TGTGCCAGCAGTTTCTCCGTGACAGGGGCGTACACAGATACGCAGTATTTT
NA | NA | TRBJ2-5 | TRBV10-3 | CAISESRTDQETQYF | TGTGCCATCAGTGAGTCGCGTACAGACCAAGAGACCCAGTACTTC
NA | NA | TRBJ1-1 | TRBV14 | CASSQGIGSWNTEAFF | TGTGCCAGCAGCCAAGGGATAGGGTCCTGGAACACTGAAGCTTTCTTT
NA | NA | TRBJ1-1 | TRBV9 | CASSVVIDTGRMNTEAFF | TGTGCCAGCAGCGTAGTCATCGACACCGGGAGGATGAACACTGAAGCTTTCTTT
NA | NA | TRBJ2-7 | TRBV14 | CASSRRGGYEQYF | TGTGCCAGCAGCCGACGAGGCGGCTACGAGCAGTACTTC
NA | NA | TRBJ2-1 | TRBV7-9 | CASSLGGTLQFF | TGTGCCAGCAGCTTAGGGGGCACTCTCCAGTTCTTC
NA | TRBD1 | TRBJ2-4 | TRBV28 | CASGLDRGPNIQYF | TGTGCCAGCGGACTAGACAGGGGGCCGAACATTCAGTACTTC
NA | NA | TRBJ2-7 | TRBV11-2 | CASSLIGSSYEQYF | TGTGCCAGCAGCTTAATAGGGAGCTCCTACGAGCAGTACTTC
NA | TRBD2 | TRBJ2-2 | TRBV29-1 | CSVKLADTGELFF | TGCAGCGTTAAACTAGCGGACACCGGGGAGCTGTTTTTT
NA | TRBD1 | TRBJ2-1 | TRBV27 | CASSQTGTGRPEQFF | TGTGCCAGCAGTCAGACCGGGACAGGGAGACCTGAGCAGTTCTTC
few | NA | TRBJ1-1 | TRBV4-2 | CASSQDDGALNTEAFF | TGTGCCAGCAGCCAAGACGACGGAGCCTTGAACACTGAAGCTTTCTTT
NA | NA | TRBJ1-2 | TRBV11-2 | CASSSIRKTNYGYTF | TGTGCCAGCAGCTCGATCAGGAAGACTAACTATGGCTACACCTTC
NA | TRBD1 | TRBJ1-1 | TRBV5-4 | CASSLGPHRGQNTEAFF | TGTGCCAGCAGCTTGGGGCCACACAGGGGCCAAAACACTGAAGCTTTCTTT
NA | NA | TRBJ2-1 | TRBV10-3 | CAISTLDEQFF | TGTGCCATCAGTACCCTGGATGAGCAGTTCTTC
NA | NA | TRBJ2-1 | TRBV4-1 | CASSQVNSHANEQFF | TGCGCCAGCAGCCAAGTAAACAGCCATGCCAATGAGCAGTTCTTC
NA | TRBD2 | TRBJ2-2 | TRBV9 | CASSVDPLAGVNTGELFF | TGTGCCAGCAGCGTAGACCCCCTAGCGGGAGTAAACACCGGGGAGCTGTTTTTT
NA | NA | TRBJ2-6 | TRBV19 | CASSITSGANVLTF | TGTGCCAGTAGTATTACGTCTGGGGCCAACGTCCTGACTTTC
once | NA | TRBJ1-1 | TRBV19 | CASSMGRANTEAFF | TGTGCCAGTAGTATGGGCAGGGCGAACACTGAAGCTTTCTTT